Listed below are T cell receptor beta chains from one sample, sequenced in a study of blood T cell repertoires in COVID-19. Measured with immunoSEQ multiplex PCR; TCRdb has only the in-frame clones, and not every one. The data contain some 100,000 clones, more than 80% of them singletons. The sequencing sample was made of peripheral blood. The receptors derive from a human donor in a cohort sampled during active COVID-19. Each CDR3 is given with its conserved first and last residue. The order of the fields is clone size, D gene, V gene, J gene, CDR3 protein, CDR3 DNA. The D gene is left open where the match is weak. Size is omitted from some rows. Given values are once, few, many or a class for expanded clones.

abundance: NA
d_gene: TRBD1
v_gene: TRBV5-1
j_gene: TRBJ1-2
CDR3aa: CASSRGQGNYGYTF
CDR3nt: TGCGCCAGCAGCCGTGGACAGGGAAACTATGGCTACACCTTC

abundance: NA
d_gene: NA
v_gene: TRBV5-6
j_gene: TRBJ1-2
CDR3aa: CASSFGNGYTF
CDR3nt: TGTGCCAGCAGCTTCGGTAACGGCTACACCTTC

abundance: NA
d_gene: NA
v_gene: TRBV6-5
j_gene: TRBJ1-1
CDR3aa: CASSYAGGSRTEAFF
CDR3nt: TGTGCCAGCAGTTACGCGGGGGGGAGCCGCACTGAAGCTTTCTTT

abundance: NA
d_gene: NA
v_gene: TRBV5-1
j_gene: TRBJ2-7
CDR3aa: CASGQGVGYEQYF
CDR3nt: TGCGCCAGCGGCCAGGGTGTGGGTTACGAGCAGTACTTC

abundance: few
d_gene: NA
v_gene: TRBV19
j_gene: TRBJ1-5
CDR3aa: CASSIDLGVRSSNQPQHF
CDR3nt: TGTGCCAGTAGTATAGATCTAGGGGTCCGATCGAGCAATCAGCCCCAGCATTTT

abundance: NA
d_gene: NA
v_gene: TRBV5-6
j_gene: TRBJ2-6
CDR3aa: CASSQPGISGANVLTF
CDR3nt: TGTGCCAGCAGCCAACCCGGGATCTCTGGGGCCAACGTCCTGACTTTC

abundance: NA
d_gene: NA
v_gene: TRBV6-5
j_gene: TRBJ2-7
CDR3aa: CASGRGYEQYF
CDR3nt: TGTGCCAGTGGGCGTGGCTACGAGCAGTACTTC

abundance: NA
d_gene: NA
v_gene: TRBV6-1
j_gene: TRBJ1-5
CDR3aa: CASREQGSYSNQPQHF
CDR3nt: TGTGCCAGCAGAGAACAGGGAAGTTATAGCAATCAGCCCCAGCATTTT

abundance: NA
d_gene: NA
v_gene: TRBV2
j_gene: TRBJ2-7
CDR3aa: CASSLQGSNYEQYF
CDR3nt: TGTGCCAGCAGTCTACAGGGATCCAACTACGAGCAGTACTTC

abundance: NA
d_gene: NA
v_gene: TRBV4-3
j_gene: TRBJ2-7
CDR3aa: CASRPQSQGIHEQYF
CDR3nt: TGCGCCAGCAGACCTCAGTCACAGGGTATCCACGAGCAGTACTTC

abundance: NA
d_gene: NA
v_gene: TRBV4-2
j_gene: TRBJ2-1
CDR3aa: CASSPTDGSVNEQFF
CDR3nt: TGTGCCAGCAGCCCCACTGACGGGAGCGTCAATGAGCAGTTCTTC

abundance: NA
d_gene: TRBD1
v_gene: TRBV30
j_gene: TRBJ2-5
CDR3aa: CAWSNQGDQTQYF
CDR3nt: TGTGCCTGGAGTAACCAGGGGGACCAGACCCAGTACTTC

abundance: NA
d_gene: TRBD1
v_gene: TRBV6-5
j_gene: TRBJ1-3
CDR3aa: CASRKTGTEGNTIYF
CDR3nt: TGTGCCAGCAGAAAAACCGGGACAGAAGGAAACACCATATATTTT

abundance: few
d_gene: TRBD1
v_gene: TRBV7-6
j_gene: TRBJ1-2
CDR3aa: CASSLEMGGTGYGYTF
CDR3nt: TGTGCCAGCAGCTTAGAGATGGGGGGGACAGGCTATGGCTACACCTTC

abundance: NA
d_gene: NA
v_gene: TRBV19
j_gene: TRBJ2-1
CDR3aa: CASSPGGGLAGYNEQFF
CDR3nt: TGTGCCAGTAGTCCAGGGGGGGGGCTAGCGGGCTACAATGAGCAGTTCTTC

abundance: NA
d_gene: TRBD1
v_gene: TRBV19
j_gene: TRBJ1-2
CDR3aa: CASSEGTGRIGYGYTF
CDR3nt: TGTGCCAGTAGTGAGGGGACAGGGCGAATCGGGTATGGCTACACCTTC

abundance: once
d_gene: NA
v_gene: TRBV11-2
j_gene: TRBJ2-5
CDR3aa: CASSLLVVETQYF
CDR3nt: TGTGCCAGCAGCTTGTTAGTAGTGGAGACCCAGTACTTC

abundance: NA
d_gene: NA
v_gene: TRBV11-3
j_gene: TRBJ1-1
CDR3aa: CASSLDRRTGAFF
CDR3nt: TGTGCCAGCAGCTTAGATCGGCGAACCGGGGCTTTCTTT

abundance: NA
d_gene: NA
v_gene: TRBV3-1/TRBV3-2
j_gene: TRBJ1-1
CDR3aa: CASSPPGTEAFF
CDR3nt: TGTGCCAGCAGCCCACCCGGGACTGAAGCTTTCTTT

abundance: NA
d_gene: TRBD1
v_gene: TRBV19
j_gene: TRBJ2-1
CDR3aa: CASSPRTGVTYNEQFF
CDR3nt: TGTGCCAGTAGTCCCCGGACAGGGGTAACATACAATGAGCAGTTCTTC

abundance: once
d_gene: TRBD2
v_gene: TRBV9
j_gene: TRBJ2-5
CDR3aa: CASSPTGGRGIQETQYF
CDR3nt: TGTGCCAGCAGCCCCACAGGAGGGAGGGGAATCCAAGAGACCCAGTACTTC

abundance: NA
d_gene: TRBD1
v_gene: TRBV11-2
j_gene: TRBJ2-7
CDR3aa: CASSLTGQQAEQYF
CDR3nt: TGTGCCAGCAGCTTAACGGGACAGCAGGCGGAGCAGTACTTC

abundance: NA
d_gene: TRBD1
v_gene: TRBV10-3
j_gene: TRBJ1-2
CDR3aa: CAISESTGGGAYTF
CDR3nt: TGTGCCATCAGTGAGTCGACGGGAGGGGGCGCCTACACCTTC

abundance: NA
d_gene: NA
v_gene: TRBV18
j_gene: TRBJ2-7
CDR3aa: CASSPSSYEQYF
CDR3nt: TGTGCCAGCTCACCCAGCTCCTACGAGCAGTACTTC

abundance: NA
d_gene: TRBD2
v_gene: TRBV6-5
j_gene: TRBJ2-2
CDR3aa: CASSYSPAGPTGELFF
CDR3nt: TGTGCCAGCAGTTACTCACCAGCGGGACCCACCGGGGAGCTGTTTTTT

abundance: NA
d_gene: TRBD1
v_gene: TRBV3-1/TRBV3-2
j_gene: TRBJ1-1
CDR3aa: CASSQWDRANTEAFF
CDR3nt: TGTGCCAGCAGCCAGTGGGACAGGGCCAACACTGAAGCTTTCTTT

abundance: NA
d_gene: NA
v_gene: TRBV7-9
j_gene: TRBJ1-2
CDR3aa: CASSSLPGVPNYGYTF
CDR3nt: TGTGCCAGCAGCTCACTTCCAGGGGTTCCTAACTATGGCTACACCTTC

abundance: few
d_gene: TRBD1
v_gene: TRBV5-1
j_gene: TRBJ1-4
CDR3aa: CASSLAQGVNEKLFF
CDR3nt: TGCGCCAGCAGCTTGGCACAGGGGGTTAATGAAAAACTGTTTTTT

abundance: NA
d_gene: TRBD2
v_gene: TRBV19
j_gene: TRBJ2-1
CDR3aa: CASRPPGLGHEQFF
CDR3nt: TGTGCCAGTAGGCCACCGGGACTAGGTCATGAGCAGTTCTTC

abundance: NA
d_gene: NA
v_gene: TRBV5-4
j_gene: TRBJ2-2
CDR3aa: CASSKLGLTNTGELFF
CDR3nt: TGTGCCAGCAGCAAACTGGGACTGACGAACACCGGGGAGCTGTTTTTT

abundance: NA
d_gene: NA
v_gene: TRBV6-5
j_gene: TRBJ1-1
CDR3aa: CASSYGGGNTEAFF
CDR3nt: TGTGCCAGCAGTTACGGGGGGGGGAACACTGAAGCTTTCTTT

abundance: NA
d_gene: TRBD2
v_gene: TRBV5-1
j_gene: TRBJ2-3
CDR3aa: CASSSGTSGPDTQYF
CDR3nt: TGCGCCAGCAGCTCCGGGACTAGCGGACCAGATACGCAGTATTTT

abundance: NA
d_gene: NA
v_gene: TRBV27
j_gene: TRBJ2-3
CDR3aa: CASSFRGSTYTDTQYF
CDR3nt: TGTGCCAGCAGTTTCCGTGGGAGCACCTACACAGATACGCAGTATTTT

abundance: NA
d_gene: NA
v_gene: TRBV6-5
j_gene: TRBJ2-6
CDR3aa: CASSPGSYGANVLTF
CDR3nt: TGTGCCAGCAGTCCGGGATCATATGGAGCCAACGTCCTGACTTTC

abundance: NA
d_gene: NA
v_gene: TRBV12-3/TRBV12-4
j_gene: TRBJ2-7
CDR3aa: CASSSGYEQYF
CDR3nt: TGTGCCAGCAGTTCGGGATACGAGCAGTACTTC

abundance: few
d_gene: NA
v_gene: TRBV4-1
j_gene: TRBJ1-2
CDR3aa: CASSQVTRRQADYGYTF
CDR3nt: TGCGCCAGCAGCCAAGTTACCCGCCGACAGGCGGACTATGGCTACACCTTC

abundance: many
d_gene: TRBD1
v_gene: TRBV27
j_gene: TRBJ1-2
CDR3aa: CASSENRDSYGYTF
CDR3nt: TGTGCCAGCAGTGAAAACCGGGACAGCTATGGCTACACCTTC

abundance: NA
d_gene: TRBD1
v_gene: TRBV5-1
j_gene: TRBJ1-4
CDR3aa: CASSPGQGREKLFF
CDR3nt: TGCGCCAGCAGCCCGGGACAGGGGCGAGAAAAACTGTTTTTT

abundance: NA
d_gene: TRBD1
v_gene: TRBV5-1
j_gene: TRBJ1-3
CDR3aa: CASSRPTGVEDTIYF
CDR3nt: TGCGCCAGCAGCCGACCGACAGGGGTCGAGGACACCATATATTTT

abundance: NA
d_gene: NA
v_gene: TRBV6-5
j_gene: TRBJ2-7
CDR3aa: CASSRFGHSYEQYF
CDR3nt: TGTGCCAGCAGTAGGTTCGGACACTCCTACGAGCAGTACTTC

abundance: NA
d_gene: NA
v_gene: TRBV12-3/TRBV12-4
j_gene: TRBJ2-7
CDR3aa: CASSSQYEQYF
CDR3nt: TGTGCCAGCAGTTCACAGTACGAGCAGTACTTC

abundance: NA
d_gene: NA
v_gene: TRBV6-6
j_gene: TRBJ2-7
CDR3aa: CASRRPQGQGYEQYF
CDR3nt: TGTGCCAGCAGACGACCGCAGGGTCAGGGCTACGAGCAGTACTTC

abundance: NA
d_gene: TRBD1
v_gene: TRBV4-3
j_gene: TRBJ2-7
CDR3aa: CASSQAGTGGQPYEQYF
CDR3nt: TGCGCCAGCAGCCAAGCCGGGACAGGGGGTCAGCCCTACGAGCAGTACTTC

abundance: NA
d_gene: TRBD2
v_gene: TRBV3-1/TRBV3-2
j_gene: TRBJ2-3
CDR3aa: CASRLRTSGHTDTQYF
CDR3nt: TGTGCCAGCAGGCTTAGGACTAGCGGACACACAGATACGCAGTATTTT

abundance: NA
d_gene: TRBD2
v_gene: TRBV11-2
j_gene: TRBJ2-7
CDR3aa: CASSLGTSGGKSSYEQYF
CDR3nt: TGTGCCAGCAGCTTAGGGACTAGCGGGGGGAAGAGCTCCTACGAGCAGTACTTC

abundance: NA
d_gene: NA
v_gene: TRBV29-1
j_gene: TRBJ2-7
CDR3aa: CSVGVAGANYEQYF
CDR3nt: TGCAGCGTTGGGGTGGCAGGGGCCAACTACGAGCAGTACTTC

abundance: NA
d_gene: NA
v_gene: TRBV6-5
j_gene: TRBJ2-3
CDR3aa: CASTRTSTDTQYF
CDR3nt: TGTGCCAGCACGCGGACTAGCACAGATACGCAGTATTTT

abundance: NA
d_gene: NA
v_gene: TRBV18
j_gene: TRBJ2-2
CDR3aa: CASSPGQLNTGELFF
CDR3nt: TGTGCCAGCTCACCGGGCCAGTTGAACACCGGGGAGCTGTTTTTT

abundance: few
d_gene: TRBD1
v_gene: TRBV5-6
j_gene: TRBJ2-2
CDR3aa: CASSWSDRAGGELFF
CDR3nt: TGTGCCAGCAGCTGGTCAGACAGGGCGGGCGGGGAGCTGTTTTTT

abundance: NA
d_gene: TRBD1
v_gene: TRBV6-1
j_gene: TRBJ1-2
CDR3aa: CASSETDRGFGGYTF
CDR3nt: TGTGCCAGCAGTGAAACAGACAGGGGATTTGGAGGCTACACCTTC

abundance: NA
d_gene: TRBD1
v_gene: TRBV7-9
j_gene: TRBJ1-2
CDR3aa: CASRETLGQTNYGYTF
CDR3nt: TGTGCCAGCCGGGAGACGCTGGGACAGACGAACTATGGCTACACCTTC

abundance: few
d_gene: TRBD1
v_gene: TRBV30
j_gene: TRBJ2-2
CDR3aa: CAFRDRANTGELFF
CDR3nt: TGTGCCTTTAGGGACAGGGCGAACACCGGGGAGCTGTTTTTT

abundance: few
d_gene: NA
v_gene: TRBV7-2
j_gene: TRBJ2-7
CDR3aa: CASSSRRGYEQYF
CDR3nt: TGTGCCAGCAGCTCACGAAGGGGCTACGAGCAGTACTTC

abundance: NA
d_gene: TRBD1
v_gene: TRBV6-2/TRBV6-3
j_gene: TRBJ2-7
CDR3aa: CASSYPGQGLKQYF
CDR3nt: TGTGCCAGCAGTTACCCCGGACAGGGATTAAAGCAGTACTTC

abundance: NA
d_gene: NA
v_gene: TRBV30
j_gene: TRBJ1-4
CDR3aa: CAWSKTGQAEKLFF
CDR3nt: TGTGCCTGGAGCAAAACAGGGCAGGCTGAAAAACTGTTTTTT

abundance: NA
d_gene: TRBD1
v_gene: TRBV29-1
j_gene: TRBJ1-1
CDR3aa: CSVVRTGGSEAFF
CDR3nt: TGCAGCGTCGTTCGAACAGGGGGATCTGAAGCTTTCTTT

abundance: NA
d_gene: TRBD1
v_gene: TRBV27
j_gene: TRBJ2-7
CDR3aa: CASRGVLGTGGYEQYF
CDR3nt: TGTGCCAGCCGCGGGGTGTTGGGGACAGGGGGTTACGAGCAGTACTTC